Shown below are 25 T cell receptor beta chains from a single sample sequenced in a study of blood T cells in healthy people across ages. The authors ran a second PCR of roughly 6 to 11 cycles using a sample-barcoded 5' primer and a J-beta primer mix. MiXCR was run by TCRdb on the 5' RACE reads, yielding one entry per CDR3 protein. Of 750,000 to 950,000 distinct CDR3 sequences detected, about 26% appear once; the ten largest clones hold about 3%. These data also featured in a second study, about T cells of mothers and their children.

Sequencing was carried out using blood. The receptors derive from a boy younger than 18 in good health.

V usage is TRBV10-3 and J usage is TRBJ2-5; weak D call: TRBD1 (5 bases). The V end lost 6 bases, the J end lost 7 bases, and 12 bases lay between the germline ends. CDR1 and CDR2 (germline): ENHRY, SYGVKD. This CDR3 is built from 12 residues. DNA of the CDR3: TGTGCCATCAGGACAGACCCGGGGACCCAGTACTTC. Translation: CAIRTDPGTQYF.

This clonotype has a handful of counts. CDR3: CSVAWDLPNEKLFF. The CDR3 bases are TGCAGCGTTGCCTGGGACCTACCTAATGAAAAACTGTTTTTT. The chain couples TRBV29-1 to TRBJ1-4; maybe TRBD1 (5 bases). V was pared by 4 bases and J by 3 bases, with 12 bases between. CDR1 is SQVTM, CDR2 ANQGSEA, per germline. The CDR3 extends over 14 amino acids.

The V gene is TRBV30, the J gene TRBJ2-3; 9 bases line up with TRBD2. Germline V gene data show CDR1 as GTSNPN and CDR2 as SVGIG (reference sequence). This CDR3 has 15 amino acids. V lost 4 bases and J lost 0; bases outside the gene matches: 5. CDR3 DNA sequence: TGTGCCTGGACCTCCAGCGGGAGGAGCACAGATACGCAGTATTTT. Its translation is CAWTSSGRSTDTQYF.

The table lists this clonotype with a few counts. The V call is TRBV5-1, the J call TRBJ2-2, with D hard to call. Per germline, CDR1 SGHRS and CDR2 YFSETQ. CDR3 length equals 14 residues. V was pared by 4 bases and J by 8 bases, with 15 bases between. The CDR3 DNA follows: TGCGCCAGCAGCCTTGGGCGTTCAGAGGGGGAGCTGTTTTTT. Amino acid sequence: CASSLGRSEGELFF. The variable domain in full, completed from reference TRBV5-1 and TRBJ2-2, reads KAGVTQTPRYLIKTRGQQVTLSCSPISGHRSVSWYQQTPGQGLQFLFEYFSETQRNKGNFPGRFSGRQFSNSRSEMNVSTLELGDSALYLCASSLGRSEGELFFGEGSRLTVL.

The table lists this clonotype with a count of one. J is TRBJ1-1 and V is TRBV25-1; a weak D match, TRBD1 (5 bases). The CDR3 runs 12 residues. CDR1 is MGHDK, CDR2 SYGVNS, per germline. Trimming took 3 bases from V and 6 from J, leaving 8 bases between them. The CDR3 protein is CASSDGGSEAFF. The DNA of the CDR3 is TGTGCCAGCAGTGACGGGGGGTCTGAAGCTTTCTTT.

This chain joins TRBV12-3 or TRBV12-4 and TRBJ2-5; 15 nucleotides match TRBD2. The CDR3 loop spans 17 amino acids. The V segment lost 3 bases and the J segment 0 bases; nucleotides outside the gene matches: 2. CDR3 sequence: CASSFGTSGGYQETQYF. The CDR3 region has the DNA TGTGCCAGCAGTTTCGGGACTAGCGGGGGGTACCAAGAGACCCAGTACTTC.

V usage is TRBV7-2 and J usage is TRBJ1-5, with D possibly being TRBD1 (5 bases). The CDR3 contains 15 residues. Germline CDR1 is SGHTA and CDR2 is FQGNSA. Trimming left V 3 bases short and J 1 base short, with 10 bases between. The CDR3 sequence is CASSFFRGSNQPQHF. In DNA form, the CDR3 reads TGTGCCAGCAGCTTCTTTCGGGGGAGCAATCAGCCCCAGCATTTT.

This clonotype has more than one count but fewer than ten. The chain is built from TRBV7-9 and TRBJ2-5; D is possibly TRBD1 (7 bases). Trimming removed 6 bases from V and 5 bases from J, with 22 bases in between. The length of the CDR3 is 16 residues. Germline CDR1 SEHNR, CDR2 FQNEAQ (reference sequence). DNA of the CDR3: TGTGCCAGCAGGTCGGAGGGACAGTGGCGGAGGGAGACCCAGTACTTC. Its protein product is CASRSEGQWRRETQYF.

CDR3 sequence reads: CASTDPGAPTDTQYF. CDR3 DNA: TGTGCCAGCACCGACCCCGGGGCGCCCACAGATACGCAGTATTTT. The chain uses TRBV12-3 or TRBV12-4 and TRBJ2-3; D may correspond to TRBD1 or TRBD2 (5 bases each). V was trimmed by 7 bases and J by 2 bases, leaving 16 bases between them. The CDR3 totals 15 residues.

The rearrangement uses TRBV5-1 and TRBJ2-1, with TRBD1 as a possible D gene (5 bases). TRBJ2-7 explains the end of the DNA better; the J call may be wrong. This CDR3 contains 15 residues. The V gene's germline CDR1 is SGHRS and CDR2 YFSETQ. The CDR3 here is CASSLKSQGFYEQYF. The CDR3 region has the DNA TGCGCCAGCAGCTTGAAAAGTCAGGGCTTCTACGAGCAGTACTTC.

The genes are TRBV28 and TRBJ2-7, with D possibly TRBD1 on 6 matching bases. The CDR3 is 15 residues long. Trimming removed 6 bases from V and 0 bases from J, with 15 bases in between. Germline assignment: CDR1 MDHEN and CDR2 SYDVKM. This chain's CDR3 is CASRGTGHRSYEQYF. The CDR3 DNA reads TGTGCCAGCAGGGGGACGGGACACCGCTCCTACGAGCAGTACTTC.

The gene calls are TRBV7-6 and TRBJ1-2; 7 positions match TRBD1. The CDR3 is 15 amino acids. V lost 5 bases and J lost 2; bases outside the gene matches: 8. Looked up from germline, CDR1 is SGHVS and CDR2 is FNYEAQ. The CDR3 DNA reads TGTGCCAGCAGCGGTAGGGGGCGCGGGAACTATGGCTACACCTTC. It translates to CASSGRGRGNYGYTF.

This chain's CDR3 is CASSLDTGQETQYF. In DNA form, the CDR3 reads TGTGCCAGCAGCTTAGATACAGGCCAAGAGACCCAGTACTTC. V is TRBV7-9 and J is TRBJ2-5, with a possible D match to TRBD1 (5 bases). Trimming pared 1 base from V and 1 base from J, leaving 7 bases between. CDR1 SEHNR and CDR2 FQNEAQ come from the germline V gene (reference sequence). The CDR3 contains 14 residues.

J is TRBJ2-1 and V is TRBV3-1; the match to TRBD2 covers 10 bases. This CDR3 contains 16 residues. V lost 4 bases, J lost 5 bases, and 8 bases stayed unmatched. Germline values: CDR1 LGHDT, CDR2 YNNKEL (reference sequence). The CDR3 is CASSPNLAGAHNEQFF. As DNA, the CDR3 is TGTGCCAGCAGCCCCAATCTAGCGGGGGCCCACAATGAGCAGTTCTTC.

The V and J genes are TRBV6-1 and TRBJ2-6; D is unclear. CDR1 and CDR2 (germline): MNHNS, SASEGT. This CDR3 contains 15 residues. V lost 5 bases and J 4 bases, leaving 12 bases between the germline ends. The CDR3 reads CASSPLFGGANVLTF. The CDR3, as DNA: TGTGCCAGCAGTCCCCTATTCGGCGGGGCCAACGTCCTGACTTTC.

This clonotype was detected a few times. V and J are TRBV10-1 and TRBJ2-5; 7 bases fit TRBD2. V shed 3 bases and J 5 bases; nucleotides not matched to a gene: 3. The CDR3 is 13 amino acids. Germline V CDR1 and CDR2: WNHNN, SYGVQD (reference sequence). The CDR3 protein is CASSEGAGETQYF. Here the CDR3 DNA reads TGCGCCAGCAGTGAAGGAGCGGGGGAGACCCAGTACTTC.

In its sample, this clonotype was seen a few times. The chain employs TRBV6-1 and TRBJ1-6, with D possibly being TRBD1 (5 bases). Germline lookup yields CDR1 MNHNS and CDR2 SASEGT. The V and J ends lost 6 bases and 8 bases respectively, with 11 bases between them. CDR3 length: 13 amino acids. CDR3 sequence reads: CASRAGTHSPLHF. CDR3 nucleotide sequence: TGTGCCAGCAGAGCCGGGACTCATTCACCCCTCCACTTT.

V is TRBV5-1 and J is TRBJ2-5, with 9 bases aligning to TRBD2. The V and J ends lost 0 bases and 2 bases, in that order; junction bases with no gene match: 5. The CDR3 length is 16 residues. Looked up from germline, CDR1 is SGHRS and CDR2 is YFSETQ. CDR3 in amino acids: CASSLALAGPQETQYF. The CDR3 nucleotides read TGCGCCAGCAGCTTGGCGCTAGCGGGGCCACAAGAGACCCAGTACTTC. Variable domain in full (rest from reference TRBV5-1 and TRBJ2-5): KAGVTQTPRYLIKTRGQQVTLSCSPISGHRSVSWYQQTPGQGLQFLFEYFSETQRNKGNFPGRFSGRQFSNSRSEMNVSTLELGDSALYLCASSLALAGPQETQYFGPGTRLLVL.

This clonotype appeared a few times. V usage is TRBV5-1 and J usage is TRBJ2-5, with D perhaps TRBD2 (6 bases). The CDR3 covers 14 residues. Trimming cost V 0 bases and J 4 bases, with 10 bases left between them. Germline V gene lookup returns CDR1 SGHRS and CDR2 YFSETQ. For the CDR3, the DNA is TGCGCCAGCAGCTTGGGCAAGGAGGGAGAGACCCAGTACTTC. This translates into CASSLGKEGETQYF.

This clonotype was seen at least ten times. This rearrangement joins TRBV10-3 to TRBJ2-1; D could derive from TRBD1 or TRBD2 (6 bases each). The CDR3 totals 17 residues. Germline CDR1 reads ENHRY; CDR2 reads SYGVKD. V was trimmed by 4 bases and J by 8 bases, leaving 24 bases between them. CDR3 bases: TGTGCCATCAGTGGAGGGGGGTCCAACGTGCGTAACGATGAGCAGTTCTTC. Translation gives CAISGGGSNVRNDEQFF.

The table lists this clonotype with many counts. The chain combines TRBV28 with TRBJ2-5; 9 nucleotides agree with TRBD1. The DNA end is more similar to TRBJ2-7, so the J call may be wrong. The germline V gene has CDR1 MDHEN and CDR2 SYDVKM. The CDR3 runs to 13 residues. DNA for the CDR3: TGTGCCAGTGAGGGACAGGGCTTGGACGAGCAGTACTTC. The encoded protein is CASEGQGLDEQYF.

This clonotype has a handful of counts. J is TRBJ1-3 and V is TRBV7-7; D is unclear. CDR3 length equals 16 residues. Trimming removed 1 base at V and 0 bases at J, with 10 bases between. Per the germline V gene, CDR1 is SSHAT and CDR2 is FNYEAQ (reference sequence). Written as DNA, the CDR3 is TGTGCCAGCAGCTTAGGAGGGCCCCTCTCTGGAAACACCATATATTTT. Translating it yields CASSLGGPLSGNTIYF. Together with reference TRBV7-7 and TRBJ1-3, the CDR3 gives the full variable domain: GAGVSQSPRYKVTKRGQDVTLRCDPISSHATLYWYQQALGQGPEFLTYFNYEAQPDKSGLPSDRFSAERPEGSISTLTIQRTEQRDSAMYRCASSLGGPLSGNTIYFGEGSWLTVV.

This clonotype was counted a few times. The chain recombines TRBV5-1 with TRBJ1-5; unclear D gene. Per germline, CDR1 SGHRS and CDR2 YFSETQ. This CDR3 is built from 12 residues. The V end lost 0 bases, the J end lost 9 bases, and 7 bases lay between the germline ends. CDR3 coding DNA: TGCGCCAGCAGCTTGGTACGTTGGCCCCAGCATTTT. Protein product: CASSLVRWPQHF.

V gene TRBV21-1 combines with J gene TRBJ2-3; the table's D call of TRBD2 was not tested on the DNA. TRBV21-1 is labeled a pseudogene. This CDR3 spans 21 amino acids. The CDR3 region has the DNA TGTGCCAGCAGCAAGTGGGACAGAACTAGCGGGAGGGAACCTAGCACAGATACGCAGTATTTT. Its translation: CASSKWDRTSGREPSTDTQYF.

J is TRBJ2-6 and V is TRBV28; TRBD1 matches at 7 bases. V trimming: 7 bases; J trimming: 0 bases; junction bases outside the gene matches: 6. The CDR3 runs to 16 residues. Germline-derived CDR1 and CDR2 are MDHEN and SYDVKM. The CDR3 region is CASKGGPGSGANVLTF. In DNA form, the CDR3 reads TGTGCCAGCAAAGGGGGCCCAGGCTCTGGGGCCAACGTCCTGACTTTC.